One and the same sample provided the 20 T cell receptor beta chains below, sequenced in a study of T cell repertoires in cytomegalovirus infection. These receptors lack a known antigen. In TCRdb, the reads were re-called with MiXCR into one record per CDR3 protein. The data hold 110,000 or so distinct CDR3 sequences, with about 30% observed a single time. The material sequenced was CD8+ T cells from cultured PBMCs, taken from culture after CMV antigen stimulation. These receptors all come from a human donor in good health (CMV status not recorded). Some clones in this sample may be carry-over from other donors' samples.

The rearrangement uses TRBV6-1 and TRBJ2-1, with a tentative D call TRBD1 (5 bases). The V and J ends lost 2 bases and 8 bases respectively, with 10 bases between them. CDR3 length equals 13 residues. Germline assignment: CDR1 MNHNS and CDR2 SASEGT. CDR3 sequence (DNA): TGTGCCAGCAGTGAATCAGGGCCCGATGAGCAGTTCTTC. This encodes CASSESGPDEQFF.

The chain employs TRBV2 and TRBJ2-1, with 8 bases aligning to TRBD2. The CDR3 spans 15 residues. Germline values: CDR1 SNHLY, CDR2 FYNNEI. Losses at the gene ends were 6 bases for V and 0 bases for J; bases not matched to a gene: 4. The CDR3 reads CASRATSASYNEQFF. The CDR3 DNA is TGTGCCAGCAGGGCGACTAGCGCCTCCTACAATGAGCAGTTCTTC.

The chain combines TRBV5-4 with TRBJ2-1; D is ambiguous. Germline lookup yields CDR1 SGHNT and CDR2 YYREEE (reference sequence). The CDR3 is 12 residues long. V gave up 3 bases and J gave up 6 bases, with 7 bases separating them. CDR3 sequence: CASSSEINEQFF. CDR3 sequence (DNA): TGTGCCAGCAGCTCCGAGATCAATGAGCAGTTCTTC.

V and J are TRBV7-8 and TRBJ1-1; the D is unclear. The CDR3 is 15 residues long. Germline loops: CDR1 SGHVS, CDR2 FQNEAQ. Trimming shortened V by 1 base and J by 0 bases, and 9 bases separated the two germline ends. CDR3 sequence: CASSLGKTVNTEAFF. In DNA, the CDR3 is TGTGCCAGCAGCTTAGGCAAGACGGTGAACACTGAAGCTTTCTTT. Supplemented by reference TRBV7-8 and TRBJ1-1, the full variable domain reads GAGVSQSPRYKVAKRGQDVALRCDPISGHVSLFWYQQALGQGPEFLTYFQNEAQLDKSGLPSDRFFAERPEGSVSTLKIQRTQQEDSAVYLCASSLGKTVNTEAFFGQGTRLTVV.

This clonotype was recorded at least ten times. This chain connects TRBV12-3 or TRBV12-4 to TRBJ2-7; 7 bases align to TRBD1. CDR3 size: 13 residues. V trimming: 7 bases; J trimming: 5 bases; junction bases outside the gene matches: 8. In nucleotides, the CDR3 is TGTGCCAGCAAGAGACAGGGTGGCAACGAGCAGTACTTC. Its protein product is CASKRQGGNEQYF.

This clonotype was seen a handful of times. The genes are TRBV7-9 and TRBJ2-1, with a tentative D call TRBD1 (6 bases). The CDR3 sequence is 17 residues long. Germline V CDR1 and CDR2: SEHNR, FQNEAQ (reference sequence). Trimming took off 5 bases at V and 1 base at J, with 18 bases between the two ends. The CDR3 protein is CASSLLSTGRSYNEQFF. CDR3 nucleotide sequence: TGTGCCAGCAGCCTACTATCTACAGGGCGTTCCTACAATGAGCAGTTCTTC.

The V gene is TRBV7-2, the J gene TRBJ1-2, with 11 bases that match TRBD1. The J segment lost 4 bases and the V segment lost 5 bases, leaving 9 bases of the junction unmatched. The CDR3 totals 16 residues. Germline CDR1 SGHTA, CDR2 FQGNSA. CDR3 nucleotide sequence: TGTGCCAGCAGCAGAGGGCCCGGGACAGGGGGCTATGGCTACACCTTC. Translation: CASSRGPGTGGYGYTF.

About this clonotype: The junction departs from germline at one end; a sequencing error may be responsible. The chain has TRBV5-8 and TRBJ2-3; 8 bases are shared with TRBD1. The CDR3 is 14 residues long. The germline CDR1 and CDR2 sequences are SGHTS and YDEGEE. The CDR3 nucleotides are TGTGCCAACAGCTCGGACAGGGAGGCAGATACGCAGTATTTT. This encodes CANSSDREADTQYF.

In this sample, this clonotype turned up many times. The chain combines TRBV4-1 with TRBJ1-2, with D possibly being TRBD1 (5 bases). V was trimmed by 2 bases and J by 6 bases, leaving 16 bases between them. This CDR3 has 15 amino acids. Germline lookup yields CDR1 MGHRA and CDR2 YSYEKL. The CDR3 region has the DNA TGCGCCAGCAGCCAAATATCCCAGGGATTACATGGCTACACCTTC. It codes for CASSQISQGLHGYTF.

A word on this clonotype: Sequence at one end of the junction differs from germline and may be a read error. The genes are TRBV27 and TRBJ1-1; no firm D call. The CDR3 covers 12 residues. Germline CDR1 reads MNHEY; CDR2 reads SMNVEV (reference sequence). The DNA of the CDR3 is TGTGCCAGCGGTTTAGATGGAGCTGAAGCTTTCTTT. Its translation is CASGLDGAEAFF.

The sample holds many counts of this clonotype. This chain connects TRBV27 to TRBJ1-5; D might be TRBD1 (6 bases). CDR3 length: 15 residues. CDR1 and CDR2 (germline): MNHEY, SMNVEV (reference sequence). Trimming stripped 3 bases from V and 2 bases from J, with 11 bases between. CDR3 region: CASSFHRAGNQPQHF. In nucleotides, the CDR3 is TGTGCCAGCAGTTTCCACAGGGCCGGCAATCAGCCCCAGCATTTT.

DNA for the CDR3: TGTGCCAGCAGCTTAGAAGTCGCCGTAGGACTAGTTGCCTACGAGCAGTACTTC. Its protein product is CASSLEVAVGLVAYEQYF. This chain uses TRBV7-6 with TRBJ2-7, with 7 bases matching TRBD2. CDR1 is SGHVS, CDR2 FNYEAQ, per germline. This CDR3 spans 18 amino acids. V shed 1 base and J 2 bases; nucleotides not matched to a gene: 14.

This clonotype was seen ten or more times. The chain couples TRBV27 to TRBJ1-1; no clear D gene. Deletions cut 7 bases from V and 4 bases from J, with 13 bases between. The CDR3 sequence is 13 residues long. CDR1 and CDR2 from the germline V gene are MNHEY and SMNVEV (reference sequence). The CDR3 sequence is CASTGRLGTEAFF. In DNA, the CDR3 is TGTGCCAGCACCGGGAGGCTCGGCACTGAAGCTTTCTTT.

This clonotype has a handful of counts. The chain combines TRBV12-3 or TRBV12-4 with TRBJ1-2; 7 nucleotides agree with TRBD1. V trimming: 5 bases; J trimming: 4 bases; junction bases outside the gene matches: 4. This CDR3 contains 13 residues. The CDR3 nucleotides read TGTGCCAGCAGTGCAGGGGGGGGCTATGGCTACACCTTC. This encodes CASSAGGGYGYTF.

The sample holds a few counts of this clonotype. The CDR3 sequence is CASSLTMSSQETQYF. CDR3 DNA: TGTGCCAGCAGCCTCACAATGTCTAGCCAAGAGACCCAGTACTTC. The V gene is TRBV7-6, the J gene TRBJ2-5; D unresolved. CDR1 is SGHVS and CDR2 is FNYEAQ in the germline V gene. This CDR3 contains 15 residues. With 5 bases removed from V and 1 base from J, the gap between germline ends came to 14 bases.

The chain recombines TRBV27 with TRBJ2-2, with no clear D. Germline V lookup: CDR1 MNHEY, CDR2 SMNVEV (reference sequence). The CDR3 totals 13 residues. Trimming pared 6 bases from V and 8 bases from J, leaving 13 bases between. CDR3: CASSPTVWGELFF. CDR3 DNA: TGTGCCAGCAGCCCGACGGTCTGGGGGGAGCTGTTTTTT.

The V call is TRBV7-6, the J call TRBJ2-1; possible D gene TRBD1, 6 bases. This CDR3 region has 17 residues. CDR1 SGHVS and CDR2 FNYEAQ come from the germline V gene. V gave up 5 bases and J gave up 7 bases, with 24 bases separating them. CDR3 protein: CASSLSGGRYRVNEQFF. Here the CDR3 DNA reads TGTGCCAGCAGCCTCTCTGGGGGCAGATATCGTGTGAATGAGCAGTTCTTC.

This clonotype was seen many times. The chain couples TRBV7-6 to TRBJ2-7; D is ambiguous. Trimming took off 2 bases at V and 1 base at J, with 24 bases between the two ends. The CDR3 spans 19 residues. From germline, CDR1 is SGHVS and CDR2 FNYEAQ. The CDR3 bases are TGTGCCAGCAGCTTAAGGTCCGGCTTACAGTCCTATAAATCCTACGAGCAGTACTTC. Its protein product is CASSLRSGLQSYKSYEQYF.

The V gene is TRBV2, the J gene TRBJ2-3, with TRBD1 as a possible D gene (5 bases). This CDR3 contains 17 residues. V gave up 4 bases and J gave up 2 bases, with 19 bases separating them. Germline values: CDR1 SNHLY, CDR2 FYNNEI. In DNA, the CDR3 is TGTGCCAGCAGTGGGACATGGGATAGTATCATCACAGATACGCAGTATTTT. Encoded protein: CASSGTWDSIITDTQYF.

This clonotype was counted ten times or more. The chain uses TRBV7-2 and TRBJ1-1; TRBD1 matches 8 bases. CDR1 is SGHTA, CDR2 FQGNSA, per germline. The CDR3 spans 14 residues. With V trimmed by 4 bases and J by 5 bases, 6 bases remained unmatched. This chain's CDR3 is CASSSRDRPTEAFF. The DNA of the CDR3 is TGTGCCAGCAGCTCCCGGGACAGGCCGACTGAAGCTTTCTTT.